The next 16 T cell receptor beta chains were all read from a single sample in a study of blood T cell repertoires in COVID-19. Only in-frame clones appear in the TCRdb table, and some are missing; sequencing was by immunoSEQ multiplex PCR. The table lists around 250,000 clones, around four fifths of them singletons. What was sequenced was PBMCs or T cells enriched from blood (not recorded which). The receptors were sampled from a man under 40 with acute COVID-19.

This chain links TRBV19 with TRBJ2-3; 7 positions agree with TRBD2. The CDR3 is 15 residues long. Trimming cost V 6 bases and J 2 bases; bases outside gene matches: 8. Germline V gene sequence: CDR1 LNHDA, CDR2 SQIVND (reference sequence). The CDR3 nucleotides read TGTGCCAGTAGCAATGCCGGGGGGAACACAGATACGCAGTATTTT. Protein sequence: CASSNAGGNTDTQYF.

This clone showed up just once. V gene TRBV5-8 combines with J gene TRBJ1-5; no clear D. Per the germline V gene, CDR1 is SGHTS and CDR2 is YDEGEE. The ends were cut back, 6 bases at V and 0 bases at J, with 7 bases in the middle. The CDR3 totals 13 residues. CDR3 loop: CASTRYSNQPQHF. CDR3 coding DNA: TGTGCCAGCACCAGATATAGCAATCAGCCCCAGCATTTT. Looking up the rest from reference TRBV5-8 and TRBJ1-5 gives the full variable domain: EAGVTQSPTHLIKTRGQQATLRCSPISGHTSVYWYQQALGLGLQFLLWYDEGEERNRGNFPPRFSGRQFPNYSSELNVNALELEDSALYLCASTRYSNQPQHFGDGTRLSIL.

The V and J genes are TRBV7-2 and TRBJ1-2, with D tentatively TRBD1 (6 bases). The length of the CDR3 is 15 residues. V lost 3 bases and J 5 bases, leaving 16 bases between the germline ends. Germline values: CDR1 SGHTA, CDR2 FQGNSA. In nucleotides, the CDR3 is TGTGCCAGCAGCTTGGCGACAGGTTTGGGATATGGCTACACCTTC. Protein: CASSLATGLGYGYTF. The full variable domain, with the rest looked up from reference TRBV7-2 and TRBJ1-2, is GAGVSQSPSNKVTEKGKDVELRCDPISGHTALYWYRQSLGQGLEFLIYFQGNSAPDKSGLPSDRFSAERTGGSVSTLTIQRTQQEDSAVYLCASSLATGLGYGYTFGSGTRLTVV.

This clone was counted once. The V gene is TRBV14, the J gene TRBJ2-5, with 9 bases aligning to TRBD1. CDR1 and CDR2 from the germline V gene are SGHDN and FVKESK. V lost 4 bases and J lost 2; bases outside the gene matches: 5. This CDR3 comprises 15 residues. CDR3 in DNA: TGTGCCAGCAGCCTGGACAGGGGAGGTCAAGAGACCCAGTACTTC. Translated: CASSLDRGGQETQYF.

This clone occurred once. V and J are TRBV11-3 and TRBJ2-1, with 10 bases aligning to TRBD2. The V segment lost 5 bases and the J segment 7 bases; nucleotides outside the gene matches: 23. Germline CDR1 is SGHNT and CDR2 is YENEEA. The CDR3 is 20 amino acids. The CDR3 DNA reads TGTGCCAGCAGCCGGATCACTCTCGGGGCTAGCGGGAGAGACCGGAATGAGCAGTTCTTC. Its protein is CASSRITLGASGRDRNEQFF.

This chain connects TRBV28 to TRBJ1-3, with a possible D match to TRBD1 (6 bases). There are 15 residues in the CDR3. Germline CDR1 MDHEN, CDR2 SYDVKM. V was pared by 1 base and J by 5 bases, with 12 bases between. The CDR3 is CASSLSAGARNTIYF. The CDR3, as DNA: TGTGCCAGCAGTTTATCGGCAGGGGCGAGAAACACCATATATTTT.

This rearrangement joins TRBV5-1 to TRBJ2-7; 13 bases match TRBD2. Germline CDR1 is SGHRS and CDR2 is YFSETQ. This CDR3 is built from 17 residues. The CDR3: CASSLKLAGGAPYEQYV. In DNA, the CDR3 is TGTGCCAGCAGCTTAAAACTAGCGGGGGGGGCGCCCTACGAGCAGTACGTC.

V gene TRBV24-1 combines with J gene TRBJ1-2; D uncertain. V lost 2 bases and J 9 bases, leaving 12 bases between the germline ends. From germline, CDR1 is KGHDR and CDR2 SFDVKD. This CDR3 region has 13 residues. CDR3 DNA: TGTGCCACCAGTGATTCCCCGGGAAACCGCTACACCTTC. Encoded protein: CATSDSPGNRYTF.

V is TRBV7-3 and J is TRBJ2-1; 11 bases map to TRBD2. Losses at the gene ends were 5 bases for V and 5 bases for J; bases not matched to a gene: 8. Looked up from germline, CDR1 is SGHTA and CDR2 is FQGTGA. There are 16 residues in the CDR3. CDR3 amino acids: CASSARGLAGNNEQFF. The DNA for the CDR3 is TGTGCCAGCAGCGCGCGCGGACTAGCGGGTAACAATGAGCAGTTCTTC.

The rearrangement joins TRBV3-1 (or the pseudogene TRBV3-2) to TRBJ2-5; TRBD1 matches at 8 bases. J lost 5 bases, V lost 2 bases, and 4 bases had no gene match. Germline CDR1 and CDR2: LGHDT and YNNKEL (reference sequence). This CDR3 is 14 amino acids long. The CDR3 spells CASSQSGGRETQYF. CDR3 in DNA: TGTGCCAGCAGCCAATCAGGGGGCAGGGAGACCCAGTACTTC.

The chain has TRBV10-2 and TRBJ2-2, with TRBD2 matching over 13 bases. This CDR3 region has 15 residues. The V segment lost 6 bases and the J segment 4 bases; nucleotides outside the gene matches: 2. Germline CDR1 WSHSY, CDR2 SAAADI. CDR3 amino acids: CASRTSGGPTGELFF. CDR3 coding DNA: TGCGCCAGCAGGACTAGCGGGGGGCCCACCGGGGAGCTGTTTTTT.

The chain uses TRBV5-1 and TRBJ1-3, with D perhaps matching TRBD1 (5 bases). This CDR3 is built from 16 residues. In germline, CDR1 is SGHRS, CDR2 YFSETQ. Trimming removed 4 bases from V and 1 base from J, with 15 bases in between. The CDR3: CASSPGGSVSGNTIYF. The CDR3 coding sequence is TGCGCCAGCAGCCCGGGGGGGTCAGTATCTGGAAACACCATATATTTT.

The V gene is TRBV4-3, the J gene TRBJ1-5; 8 bases are a match to TRBD1. The germline CDR1 and CDR2 sequences are LGHNA and YSLEER. The CDR3 covers 15 residues. V lost 0 bases and J lost 7; bases outside the gene matches: 5. In DNA form, the CDR3 reads TGCGCCAGCAGCCAAGATTGGACAGGGATACAGCCCCAGCATTTT. This gives the protein CASSQDWTGIQPQHF.

The chain joins TRBV18 to TRBJ1-5; D perhaps matches TRBD1 (5 bases). The germline V gene has CDR1 KGHSH and CDR2 LQKENI. Trimming took 3 bases from V and 6 from J, leaving 18 bases between them. The CDR3 extends over 16 amino acids. The CDR3 nucleotides are TGTGCCAGCTCACCGGAACGCCGGGAGCAGGGTCAGCCCCAGCATTTT. It translates to CASSPERREQGQPQHF.

The chain recombines TRBV11-3 with TRBJ1-1; D is possibly TRBD1 (6 bases). CDR3 length equals 16 residues. Germline values: CDR1 SGHNT, CDR2 YENEEA. V was pared by 1 base and J by 5 bases, with 17 bases between. This CDR3 reads CASSLALGAGATEAFF. CDR3 nucleotides: TGTGCCAGCAGCTTAGCTCTTGGGGCAGGGGCTACTGAAGCTTTCTTT.

A note on this clone: Other DNA variants within this sample encode the same CDR3. The chain has TRBV3-1 (or the pseudogene TRBV3-2) and TRBJ1-1; D remains ambiguous. The CDR3 spans 14 residues. V dropped 0 bases and J dropped 6 bases, with 11 bases sitting between them. The germline gives CDR1 LGHDT, CDR2 YNNKEL (reference sequence). The CDR3 protein is CASSQDNRGAEAFF. The CDR3 DNA reads as TGTGCCAGCAGCCAAGACAACCGAGGAGCTGAAGCTTTCTTT.